This record covers a single TCR beta chain. This clone was counted between two and nine times. What this receptor recognizes is not known. There are no base qualities to consult, and no much larger clone falls within one base. This entry comes from a study of beta chain features in type 1 diabetes (dated by TCRdb to about 2018). Concerning the study at large: Patients and healthy donors did not differ in mean age, gender distribution, total cell number or subset yield. A total of roughly 100 million sorted cells were examined across all samples, and a strong correlation was observed between cell number per subset and RNA yield. In the study, recently diagnosed type 1 diabetes patients and matched healthy donors were compared on the TCRB repertoires of their sorted circulating CD4+ T cell subsets. Regulatory and stem cell-like memory subsets were isolated from only 8 patients and roughly 8 healthy donors, whereas naive and central memory subsets came from all 28 donors.

All of the isolated RNA was reverse transcribed with the High Capacity cDNA Reverse Transcription Kit, so expressed TCRB transcripts were sequenced. Deep immunoSEQ sequencing was performed on naive, central memory and regulatory T cell samples, with an average of about 3.6 million total reads per sample. Sorted cells were lysed in RLT buffer, and RNA was extracted using DNase-treated RNeasy Micro or Mini kits according to cell number. Each cell subset was processed on its own to prevent cross-contamination, while patient and healthy donor samples were processed together. TCRB sequences were amplified from cDNA with the immunoSEQ multiplex PCR, producing 87-bp fragments spanning the CDR3 region. Sequencing of the amplicons was done on the Illumina HiSeq platform. Per the authors' processing: PCR bias was corrected computationally using synthetic template baselines, and reads within Hamming distance 2 were collapsed, with unmergeable singletons discarded. Reads were aligned to IMGT to assign V, D and J genes, CDR3 length, and insertions or deletions at six rearrangement sites. Within each subset, clonotype counts were normalized to sorted cell number, and only after that were true diversity and Gini coefficients computed with the tcR R package. The overlap coefficient, calculated on TCRB nucleotide sequences, was used to measure repertoire sharing. Out-of-frame TCRB sequences from naive cells were analyzed as a proxy for the pre-selection repertoire. TCRdb retrieved this table from immuneACCESS and kept in-frame rearrangements only. Not all clones are present; in checked studies, unresolved V genes account for under half, and no reason is known for the remainder. That table furnishes V, J and clone size, whereas the DNA furnished D and trimming. The table for this sample lists about 250,000 clones; approximately 11% of them were counted only once. Of the sample, over 0.015% falls within the top ten clones.

The study at large found these results: Because cDNA was sequenced instead of genomic DNA, activated cells with high expression could be over-represented, although the groups did not differ in activation or CD3 levels. Naive, central memory and regulatory TCRB repertoires appeared to be more similar among patients than among healthy donors. Because small numbers of individuals were included in the HLA sub-analyses, any influence of HLA type on TCRB rearrangement was left unresolved. Type 1 diabetes patients showed a moderate but significant shortening of TCRB CDR3 length in all four CD4+ subsets. At VDJ recombination sites, patients with type 1 diabetes made fewer insertions and deleted more nucleotides, a pattern implying thymic rearrangement abnormalities. PCR may preferentially amplify shorter templates, but because patient and control samples were amplified and corrected together, any resulting skew would affect both groups equally.

From each donor, a single peripheral blood sample of approximately 120 mL on average was drawn into heparinised tubes. Using a panel that included CD45RO, CCR7, CD25, CD127, CD95 and CD27, naive, central memory, regulatory and stem cell-like memory CD4+ T cells were sorted on a BD FACSAria II. All sorted populations exceeded 95% purity. Right away, PBMCs were isolated by Lymphoprep density gradient centrifugation and were stained directly, with no culture step. So that batch effects would be minimized, each experiment stained and sorted samples in pairs, pairing one healthy donor with one patient. The CDR3 starts with the cysteine, ends with the phenylalanine, and has 12 residues. The read is trimmed to its CDR3 DNA, 36 bases read in frame from base 1. Trimmed from V: 4 bases; trimmed from J: 3 bases; junction bases lacking a gene match: 0. From the germline V gene, CDR1 is SGDLS and CDR2 is YYNGEE.

The TCR sequence derives from a man younger than 40 with type 1 diabetes. Material: naive CD4+ T cells from blood. The sample's cell subset or site, from its label and the paper: true naive CD4+ T cells. The sequence is built from TRBV9 and TRBJ1-2; the central 7 bases match TRBD1. The DNA sequence follows: TGTGCCAGCAGCACAGGGGACTATGGCTACACCTTC. Its protein product is CASSTGDYGYTF.